The present TCR beta chain was sequenced within a study of T cell repertoires in cytomegalovirus infection. In this sample, this clonotype turned up many times. Germline CDR1 and CDR2: SGHTA and FQGNSA. CDR3 length: 13 amino acids. With 5 bases removed from V and 11 bases from J, the gap between germline ends came to 18 bases. TCRdb re-derived calls from the reads in MiXCR, one entry per CDR3 protein. The table includes roughly 720,000 distinct CDR3 sequences, 35% to 45% detected once. The receptor's source is a human donor in good health (CMV status not recorded). Some clones in this sample may be carry-over from other donors' samples. J is TRBJ1-2 and V is TRBV7-2; D unclear. The sequenced sample consisted of PBMCs. The CDR3 loop is CASSLDWRRGYTF. CDR3 in DNA: TGTGCCAGCAGCCTAGATTGGAGGCGTGGGTACACCTTC.